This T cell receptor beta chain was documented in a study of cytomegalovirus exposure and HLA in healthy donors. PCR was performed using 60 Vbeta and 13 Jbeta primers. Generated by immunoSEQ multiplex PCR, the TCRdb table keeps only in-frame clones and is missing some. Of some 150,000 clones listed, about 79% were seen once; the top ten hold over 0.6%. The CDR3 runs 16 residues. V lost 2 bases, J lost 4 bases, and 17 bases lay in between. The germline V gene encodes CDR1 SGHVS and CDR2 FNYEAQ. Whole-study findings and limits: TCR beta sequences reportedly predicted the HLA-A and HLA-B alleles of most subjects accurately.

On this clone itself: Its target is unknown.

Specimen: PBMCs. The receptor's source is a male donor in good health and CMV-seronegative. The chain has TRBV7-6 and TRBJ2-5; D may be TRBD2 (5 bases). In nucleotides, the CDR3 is TGTGCCAGCAGCTTATCTAGTCGAGCGGTGGGAGAGACCCAGTACTTC. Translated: CASSLSSRAVGETQYF.